This TCR beta chain came from a study of CD8 T cells in ankylosing spondylitis. This clonotype occurred a few times. MiXCR, run by TCRdb on the 5' RACE reads, gives a single entry per CDR3 protein. Of about 200,000 distinct CDR3 sequences listed, roughly 13% are singletons. CDR3 length equals 15 residues. V gave up 4 bases and J gave up 0 bases; unmatched junction bases: 4. CDR1 is SGHKS and CDR2 is YYEKEE in the germline V gene (reference sequence). The sequence was obtained from a male donor with ankylosing spondylitis or in good health (not recorded which). Input material: blood, either unsorted or a sorted T cell fraction (not recorded which). This chain connects TRBV5-5 to TRBJ2-1, with 7 bases that match TRBD1. CDR3 nucleotides: TGTGCCAGCAGCCTACAGGGGAACTCCTACAATGAGCAGTTCTTC. Translating gives CASSLQGNSYNEQFF.